This T cell receptor (beta chain) originates from a study of cytomegalovirus exposure and HLA in healthy donors. In germline, CDR1 is SGDLS, CDR2 YYNGEE. Trimming cost V 3 bases and J 7 bases, with 7 bases left between them. CDR3 size: 11 residues. The sample holds a few counts of this clone. This CDR3 is also generated by other DNA sequences in the sample. Both 60 Vbeta primers and 13 Jbeta primers went into the PCR. Generated by immunoSEQ multiplex PCR, the TCRdb table keeps only in-frame clones and is missing some. The sample consists of about 120,000 clones, approximately 78% of them appearing once.

The TCR was taken from a woman in her thirties or forties in good health and CMV-seropositive. V is TRBV9 and J is TRBJ1-2; possible D gene TRBD1, 5 bases. Input material: PBMCs. In DNA form, the CDR3 reads TGTGCCAGCAGCGCCGGGGGTGGCTACACCTTC. Protein product: CASSAGGGYTF.